The clone carrying this T cell receptor beta chain was seen a single time. Its antigen is as yet unknown. TCRdb used MiXCR to reprocess the 5' RACE reads, holding one entry per CDR3 protein. This table has under 450,000 distinct CDR3 sequences, approximately 18% appearing once. This sample is part of a study of identical twins. The CDR3 is 13 residues long. V gave up 3 bases and J gave up 4 bases; unmatched junction bases: 2. Germline CDR1 and CDR2: MNHEY and SMNVEV (reference sequence). General study findings and limits: For zero-insertion analyses, partial confounding could come from invariant MAIT and iNKT cells. With beta out-of-frame sequences, excess sharing by twins was weaker. Model-predicted out-of-frame TCR alpha sharing fell below observed values in monozygotic twins.

The specimen was naive T cells sorted from blood. The sequence was obtained from a man in his forties or fifties in good health. V usage is TRBV27 and J usage is TRBJ2-5; 7 bases are a match to TRBD2. The CDR3 region is CASSFTSVETQYF. CDR3 DNA sequence: TGTGCCAGCAGTTTTACTAGCGTAGAGACCCAGTACTTC.